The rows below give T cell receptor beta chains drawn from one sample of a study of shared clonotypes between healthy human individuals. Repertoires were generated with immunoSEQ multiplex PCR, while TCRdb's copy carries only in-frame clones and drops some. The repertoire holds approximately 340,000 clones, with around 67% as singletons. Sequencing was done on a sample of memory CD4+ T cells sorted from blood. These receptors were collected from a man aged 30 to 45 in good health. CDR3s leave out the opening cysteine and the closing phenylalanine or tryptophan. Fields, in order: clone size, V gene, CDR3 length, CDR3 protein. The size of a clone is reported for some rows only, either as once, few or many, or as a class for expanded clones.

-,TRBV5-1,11,ASSLFGTDTQY
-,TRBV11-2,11,ASSLFLRDIQY
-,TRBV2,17,ASSYNDPGTGNDNQPQH
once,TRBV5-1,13,ASSQRGSGAGELF
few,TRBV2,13,ASSEMRVGNQPQH
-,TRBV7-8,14,ASSLNPREVHYEQY
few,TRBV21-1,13,ASSKFKPMGTEAF
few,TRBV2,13,ASSAAGAGANVLT
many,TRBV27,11,ASTDIMNTEAF
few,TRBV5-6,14,ASSLVRGASTDTQY
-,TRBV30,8,AWGTGELF
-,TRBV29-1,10,SVEGGEETQY
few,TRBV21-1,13,ASSKGGSPNEKLF
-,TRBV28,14,ASSLKGTSGRNEQF
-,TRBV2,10,ASSVRQGLPY
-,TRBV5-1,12,ASSLGGASETQY
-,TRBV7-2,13,ASSLVGNGVNIQY
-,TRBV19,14,ASKDRGGPNTGELF
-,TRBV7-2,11,ASSLSRNQPQH
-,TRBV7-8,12,ASSFDRRLGTQY
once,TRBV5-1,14,ASSLAQGFSNTEAF
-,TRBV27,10,ASSLLVETQY
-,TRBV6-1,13,ASKSPGGTGNTIY
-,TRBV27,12,ASSQGREPNIQY
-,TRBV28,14,ASSSPLLSTSYEQY
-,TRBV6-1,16,ASSKGGRRLAGNNEQF
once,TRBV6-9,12,ASSRLDSLYEQY
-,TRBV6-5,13,ASSPDWRGGEKLF
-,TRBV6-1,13,ASGRGGRSSYEQY
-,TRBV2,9,ASSVDRGYT
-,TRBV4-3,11,ASSQETAYGYT
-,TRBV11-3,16,ASSLKLAGLSSYNEQF
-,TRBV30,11,AWDRGRNYGYT
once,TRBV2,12,ASSARGTNYGYT
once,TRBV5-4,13,ASSLARDGQHGYT